This T cell receptor beta chain was documented in a study of blood T cell repertoires in COVID-19. Study at large: From the United States, Italy and Spain came samples of acute and convalescent COVID-19. Sample material is recorded as cDNA or gDNA derived from T cells, B-cell-depleted T cells, or PBMCs.

Only in-frame clones appear in the TCRdb table, and some are missing; sequencing was by immunoSEQ multiplex PCR. The sample has approximately 120,000 clones, roughly 90% seen once. This CDR3 has 13 residues. The germline V gene has CDR1 SGHRS and CDR2 YFSETQ. The V end lost 4 bases, the J end lost 0 bases, and 8 bases lay between the germline ends. The origin of this receptor is a man in his fifties or sixties with acute or convalescent COVID-19. The rearrangement links TRBV5-1 to TRBJ2-7; D remains unclear. Sequences were obtained from peripheral blood. In DNA, the CDR3 is TGCGCCAGCAGCCCACTCTCCTCCTACGAGCAGTACTTC. The encoded protein is CASSPLSSYEQYF.